The 6 T cell receptor beta chains in this list originate from one sample, sequenced in a study of neurological immune-mediated disorders. TCRdb passed the 5' RACE reads through MiXCR, listing each CDR3 protein once. Of over 50,000 distinct CDR3 sequences listed, roughly 4.9% were seen once; the top ten hold roughly 5%. Sequencing input: PBMCs. The source is a human donor with multiple sclerosis. The donor label of this sample is uncertain.

This clonotype has at least ten counts. The chain has TRBV6-5 and TRBJ2-6, with 10 bases matching TRBD1. V was pared by 2 bases and J by 1 base, with 2 bases of the junction left unmatched. The CDR3 runs 17 residues. The germline V gene encodes CDR1 MNHEY and CDR2 SVGAGI. The CDR3 DNA follows: TGTGCCAGCAGTTACGGACAGGGGGGGTCTGGGGCCAACGTCCTGACTTTC. Translating gives CASSYGQGGSGANVLTF.

This clonotype was seen many times. This chain connects TRBV20-1 to TRBJ2-2, with D unresolved. The CDR3 is made up of 16 amino acids. Germline values: CDR1 DFQATT, CDR2 SNEGSKA (reference sequence). V dropped 0 bases and J dropped 0 bases, with 11 bases sitting between them. CDR3 residues: CSARDPRPANTGELFF. Here the CDR3 DNA reads TGCAGTGCTAGAGATCCGAGGCCCGCGAACACCGGGGAGCTGTTTTTT.

A remark on this clonotype: A much larger clone differs by one base, so this may be a read error. The genes are TRBV2 and TRBJ2-7; no firm D call. Germline values: CDR1 SNHLY, CDR2 FYNNEI. V gave up 5 bases and J gave up 0 bases, with 5 bases separating them. This CDR3 contains 12 residues. CDR3 in amino acids: CASSQSSYEQYF. The DNA of the CDR3 is TGTGCCAGCAGTCAGAGCTCCTACGAGCAGTACTTC.

This clonotype showed up many times. V and J are TRBV6-5 and TRBJ2-1, with TRBD2 matching 8 bases. J was trimmed by 4 bases and V by 7 bases; bases with no gene match: 9. Germline assignment: CDR1 MNHEY and CDR2 SVGAGI. The CDR3 extends over 15 amino acids. CDR3 sequence (DNA): TGTGCCAGCAAGCCGACTAGCGCCTCTTACAATGAGCAGTTCTTC. This codes for CASKPTSASYNEQFF.

This clonotype was counted ten times or more. The V gene is TRBV29-1, the J gene TRBJ1-1; possibly TRBD1 for D (6 bases). The CDR3 runs 14 residues. Trimming removed 6 bases from V and 7 bases from J, with 21 bases in between. Germline CDR1 is SQVTM and CDR2 is ANQGSEA. Here the CDR3 DNA reads TGCAGCGTGGCAGGGGAGAGCGGGAGTATTGAAGCTTTCTTT. This encodes CSVAGESGSIEAFF.

Many counts were recorded for this clonotype. This rearrangement joins TRBV5-6 to TRBJ2-1; D is ambiguous. This CDR3 has 14 amino acids. Trimming left V 2 bases short and J 2 bases short, with 8 bases between. Per germline, CDR1 SGHDT and CDR2 YYEEEE. CDR3 sequence (DNA): TGTGCCAGCAGCTTACAGCCTACCTACAATGAGCAGTTCTTC. It encodes CASSLQPTYNEQFF. The full variable domain, its missing parts supplied by reference TRBV5-6 and TRBJ2-1, is DAGVTQSPTHLIKTRGQQVTLRCSPKSGHDTVSWYQQALGQGPQFIFQYYEEEERQRGNFPDRFSGHQFPNYSSELNVNALLLGDSALYLCASSLQPTYNEQFFGPGTRLTVL.